This entry is about one T cell receptor (beta chain). Method: immunoSEQ multiplex PCR; TCRdb's copy keeps in-frame clones and lacks some. The table lists 85,000 to 120,000 clones, less than 95% of them singletons, with roughly 1.5% in the top ten. This sample is drawn from a study of T cell changes during pregnancy in multiple sclerosis. Looked up from germline, CDR1 is MNHEY and CDR2 is SVGAGI. The CDR3 contains 15 residues. Trimming removed 2 bases at V and 4 bases at J, with 15 bases between. This clonotype originated in a female donor with multiple sclerosis, enrolled in a pregnancy study. The sequenced sample was peripheral blood, obtained after pregnancy. The V and J genes are TRBV6-5 and TRBJ2-7; tentative D call: TRBD2 (5 bases). The CDR3 region is CASSYAKPDSYEQYF. DNA of the CDR3: TGTGCCAGCAGTTACGCTAAGCCGGACTCATACGAGCAGTACTTC.